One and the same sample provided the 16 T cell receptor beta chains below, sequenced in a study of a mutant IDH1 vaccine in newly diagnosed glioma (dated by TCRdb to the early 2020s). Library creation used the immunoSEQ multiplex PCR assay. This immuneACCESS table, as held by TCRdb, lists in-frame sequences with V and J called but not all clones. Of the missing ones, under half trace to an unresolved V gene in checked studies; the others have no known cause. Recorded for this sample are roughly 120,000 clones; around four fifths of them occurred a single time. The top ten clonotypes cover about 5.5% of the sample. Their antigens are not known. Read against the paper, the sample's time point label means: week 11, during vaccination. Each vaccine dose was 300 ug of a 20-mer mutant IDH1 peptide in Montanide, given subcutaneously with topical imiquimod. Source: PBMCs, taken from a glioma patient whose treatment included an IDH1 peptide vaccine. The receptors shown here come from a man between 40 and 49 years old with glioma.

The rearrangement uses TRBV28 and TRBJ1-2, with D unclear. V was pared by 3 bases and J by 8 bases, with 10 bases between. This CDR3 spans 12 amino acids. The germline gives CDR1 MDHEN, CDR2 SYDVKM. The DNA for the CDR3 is TGTGCCAGCAGTTTTATAGGGTTGGGCTACACCTTC. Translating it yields CASSFIGLGYTF.

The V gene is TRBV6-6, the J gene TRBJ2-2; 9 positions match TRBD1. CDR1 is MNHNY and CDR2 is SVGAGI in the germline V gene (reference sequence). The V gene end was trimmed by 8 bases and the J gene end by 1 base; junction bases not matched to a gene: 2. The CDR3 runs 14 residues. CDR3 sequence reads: CASPGQGNTGELFF. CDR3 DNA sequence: TGTGCCAGCCCGGGACAGGGGAACACCGGGGAGCTGTTTTTT.

The CDR3 coding sequence is TGTGCCAGCAGGATGGGACAGAGCAATGAGCAGTTCTTC. Translating it yields CASRMGQSNEQFF. The V and J genes are TRBV2 and TRBJ2-1, with 7 bases that match TRBD1. CDR1 SNHLY and CDR2 FYNNEI come from the germline V gene. This CDR3 has 13 residues. The ends lost 6 bases at V and 6 bases at J; junction bases unmatched: 5.

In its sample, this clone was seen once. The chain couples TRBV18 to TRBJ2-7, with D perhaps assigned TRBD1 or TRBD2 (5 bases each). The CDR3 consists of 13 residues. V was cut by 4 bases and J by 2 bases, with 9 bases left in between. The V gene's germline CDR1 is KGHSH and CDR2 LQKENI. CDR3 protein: CASSRDGAYEQYF. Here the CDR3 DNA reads TGTGCCAGCTCACGGGACGGAGCCTACGAGCAGTACTTC.

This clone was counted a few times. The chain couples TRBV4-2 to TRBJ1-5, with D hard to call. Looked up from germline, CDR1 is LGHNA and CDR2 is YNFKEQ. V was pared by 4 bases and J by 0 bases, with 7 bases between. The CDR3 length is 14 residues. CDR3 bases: TGTGCCAGCAGCCCCCGGGATAGCAATCAGCCCCAGCATTTT. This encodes CASSPRDSNQPQHF.

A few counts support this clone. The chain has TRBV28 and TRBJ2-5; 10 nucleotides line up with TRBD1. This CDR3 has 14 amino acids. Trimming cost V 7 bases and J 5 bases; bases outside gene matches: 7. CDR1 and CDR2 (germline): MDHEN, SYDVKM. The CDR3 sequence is CASTPGQGLETQYF. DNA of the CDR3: TGTGCCAGCACCCCGGGACAGGGGTTGGAGACCCAGTACTTC. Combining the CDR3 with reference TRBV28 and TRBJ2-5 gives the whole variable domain DVKVTQSSRYLVKRTGEKVFLECVQDMDHENMFWYRQDPGLGLRLIYFSYDVKMKEKGDIPEGYSVSREKKERFSLILESASTNQTSMYLCASTPGQGLETQYFGPGTRLLVL.

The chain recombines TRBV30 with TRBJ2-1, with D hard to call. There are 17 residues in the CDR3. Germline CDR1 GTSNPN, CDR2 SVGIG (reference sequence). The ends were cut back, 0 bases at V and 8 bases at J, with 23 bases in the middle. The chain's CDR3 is CAWSVHEVMARTDEQFF. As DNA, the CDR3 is TGTGCCTGGAGTGTACACGAGGTGATGGCACGGACCGATGAGCAGTTCTTC.

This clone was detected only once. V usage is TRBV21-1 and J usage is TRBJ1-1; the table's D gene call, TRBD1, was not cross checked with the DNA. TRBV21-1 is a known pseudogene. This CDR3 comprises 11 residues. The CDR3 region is CASSERGEAFF. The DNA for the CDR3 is TGTGCCAGCAGCGAAAGGGGTGAAGCTTTCTTT.

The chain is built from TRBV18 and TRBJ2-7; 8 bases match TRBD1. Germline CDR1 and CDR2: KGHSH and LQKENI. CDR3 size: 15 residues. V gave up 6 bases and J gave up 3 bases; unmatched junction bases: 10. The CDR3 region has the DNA TGTGCCAGCTCTCTTCAAGACAGGGGTCACTACGAGCAGTACTTC. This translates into CASSLQDRGHYEQYF.

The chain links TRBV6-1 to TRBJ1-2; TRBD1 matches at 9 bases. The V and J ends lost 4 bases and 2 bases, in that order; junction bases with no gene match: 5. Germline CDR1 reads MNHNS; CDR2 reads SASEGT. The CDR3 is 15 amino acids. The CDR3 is CASSALTGGNYGYTF. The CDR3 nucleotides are TGTGCCAGCAGTGCCCTGACAGGGGGGAACTATGGCTACACCTTC.

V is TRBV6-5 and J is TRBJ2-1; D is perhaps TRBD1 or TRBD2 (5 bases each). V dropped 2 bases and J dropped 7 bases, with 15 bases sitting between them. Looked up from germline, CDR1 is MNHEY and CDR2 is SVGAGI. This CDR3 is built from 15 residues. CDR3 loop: CASSYTYTGANEQFF. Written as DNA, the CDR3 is TGTGCCAGCAGTTACACATATACCGGGGCTAATGAGCAGTTCTTC.

CDR3 coding DNA: TGTGCCAGCAGCTTAGGGCGGCACTGGGACACTGAAGCTTTCTTT. Translation gives CASSLGRHWDTEAFF. The chain joins TRBV7-8 to TRBJ1-1; D unclear. Trimming cost V 1 base and J 3 bases, with 12 bases left between them. This CDR3 contains 15 residues. Per the germline V gene, CDR1 is SGHVS and CDR2 is FQNEAQ.

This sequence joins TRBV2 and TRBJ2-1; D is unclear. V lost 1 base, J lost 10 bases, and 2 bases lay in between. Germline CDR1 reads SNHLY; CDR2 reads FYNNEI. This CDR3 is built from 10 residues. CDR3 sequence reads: CASSEEEQFF. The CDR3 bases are TGTGCCAGCAGTGAAGAGGAGCAGTTCTTC.

For the CDR3, the DNA is TGTGCCAGCAGCTCCTCAGGGGGGGGATATGAAAAACTGTTTTTT. Translating it yields CASSSSGGGYEKLFF. The rearrangement links TRBV7-2 to TRBJ1-4; 7 bases fit TRBD1. V lost 4 bases, J lost 6 bases, and 8 bases stayed unmatched. This CDR3 has 15 amino acids. CDR1 and CDR2 (germline): SGHTA, FQGNSA.

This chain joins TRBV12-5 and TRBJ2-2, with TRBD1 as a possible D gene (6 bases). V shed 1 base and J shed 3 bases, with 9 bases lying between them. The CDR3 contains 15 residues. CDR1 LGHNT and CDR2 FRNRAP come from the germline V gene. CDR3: CASGLDRVYTGELFF. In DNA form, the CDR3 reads TGTGCTAGTGGTTTGGACAGGGTATACACCGGGGAGCTGTTTTTT.

The CDR3 protein is CASSDRTPLGNTIYF. Here the CDR3 DNA reads TGTGCCAGCAGTGATCGGACTCCACTCGGAAACACCATATATTTT. This chain joins TRBV6-1 and TRBJ1-3, with D unclear. Germline lookup yields CDR1 MNHNS and CDR2 SASEGT. V was cut by 3 bases and J by 4 bases, with 13 bases left in between. The CDR3 loop spans 15 amino acids.